The TCR beta chain described here comes from a study of blood T cell repertoires in COVID-19. In the source study's methods: Counts of nucleated cells, estimated from reference gene primer amplification, were obtained. Libraries were prepared by immunoSEQ multiplex PCR; TCRdb keeps only in-frame clonotypes and omits some of them. The V and J calls and the clone size are those of that table, but D and trimming were determined from the DNA. The data show a few hundred thousand clones, around 86% seen once. CDR3 length: 16 amino acids. V dropped 2 bases and J dropped 4 bases, with 15 bases sitting between them. The germline V gene has CDR1 LGHNT and CDR2 FRNRAP.

What was sequenced was peripheral blood. The TCR sequence derives from a woman between 45 and 65 years old with COVID-19, enrolled during active disease. This chain uses TRBV12-5 with TRBJ1-5; maybe TRBD1 (6 bases). The CDR3 DNA follows: TGTGCTAGTGGTTTGTGGCAGGGGCGGAGTAATCAGCCCCAGCATTTT. Encoded protein: CASGLWQGRSNQPQHF.